One sample yielded the 29 T cell receptor beta chains listed below, sequenced in a study of human T cells and chemical hapten exposure. MiXCR was run by TCRdb on the RACE reads, yielding one entry per CDR3 protein. Here the sample spans 35,000 or so distinct CDR3 sequences, about a tenth being singletons. Time point in this sample: pre-sensitization, week 0. Described treatment: therapeutic diphenylcyclopropenone sensitization with weekly scalp DPC. Researchers extracted total RNA from unfractionated whole blood. Sequenced here: whole blood, sampled in connection with sensitization to the hapten diphenylcyclopropenone (DPC). The receptors were sampled from a man aged 50-59 years with alopecia areata. Some clones in this sample may be carry-over from other donors' samples.

This clonotype was detected a few times. The rearrangement joins TRBV11-3 to TRBJ2-5; D is unresolved. V was trimmed by 4 bases and J by 5 bases, leaving 8 bases between them. Germline V gene lookup returns CDR1 SGHNT and CDR2 YENEEA. This CDR3 spans 12 amino acids. The CDR3 sequence is CASSSASETQYF. CDR3 nucleotide sequence: TGTGCCAGCAGCTCAGCGAGTGAGACCCAGTACTTC.

V and J are TRBV28 and TRBJ1-5, with D maybe TRBD1 (5 bases). Trimming removed 7 bases from V and 6 bases from J, with 10 bases in between. Germline V gene sequence: CDR1 MDHEN, CDR2 SYDVKM. This CDR3 contains 12 residues. CDR3 in amino acids: CASTGQGQPQHF. The CDR3 DNA reads as TGTGCCAGCACAGGCCAGGGTCAGCCCCAGCATTTT.

This clonotype was recorded many times. The rearrangement uses TRBV6-4 and TRBJ1-1; weak D call: TRBD1 (5 bases). Germline assignment: CDR1 MRHNA and CDR2 SNTAGT. This CDR3 comprises 15 residues. The V end was cut by 4 bases, the J end by 1 base, with 13 bases between. CDR3 residues: CASSVQGGRNTEAFF. As DNA, the CDR3 is TGTGCCAGCAGTGTCCAGGGAGGACGGAACACTGAAGCTTTCTTT.

This clonotype came up many times. The gene calls are TRBV20-1 and TRBJ2-5; TRBD2 matches 13 bases. CDR3 size: 15 residues. Germline loops: CDR1 DFQATT, CDR2 SNEGSKA (reference sequence). J lost 3 bases, V lost 3 bases, and 4 bases had no gene match. CDR3 in DNA: TGCAGTGCTAGGGACACTAGCGGGAGGGAAGAGACCCAGTACTTC. Translation gives CSARDTSGREETQYF.

This clonotype was counted a few times. The J gene is TRBJ1-2, the V gene TRBV5-1; 7 bases line up with TRBD1. The CDR3 is 13 residues long. The germline V gene has CDR1 SGHRS and CDR2 YFSETQ. With 0 bases clipped from V and 6 bases from J, the junction kept 2 bases outside the gene matches. The CDR3 DNA sequence: TGCGCCAGCAGCTTGGAGGGGGCCCATGGCTACACCTTC. Translation: CASSLEGAHGYTF.

The table lists this clonotype with many counts. The chain carries TRBV3-1 and TRBJ2-7; 11 bases are shared with TRBD2. The J segment lost 6 bases and the V segment lost 4 bases, leaving 17 bases of the junction unmatched. The germline V gene has CDR1 LGHDT and CDR2 YNNKEL (reference sequence). This CDR3 has 18 residues. CDR3 residues: CASSLASIGSGRAGEQYF. The CDR3 nucleotides are TGTGCCAGCAGCCTGGCCTCGATTGGTAGCGGGAGGGCTGGCGAGCAGTACTTC.

The V call is TRBV12-3 or TRBV12-4, the J call TRBJ1-1; D unclear. Deletions cut 6 bases from V and 3 bases from J, with 8 bases between. CDR3 length equals 12 residues. The CDR3 region has the DNA TGTGCCAGCAGCGTTGGTTACACTGAAGCTTTCTTT. Translating it yields CASSVGYTEAFF.

This clonotype has a count of ten or more. The chain uses TRBV20-1 and TRBJ2-1; no definite D call. Trimming stripped 2 bases from V and 4 bases from J, with 9 bases between. This CDR3 has 13 amino acids. Germline V gene data show CDR1 as DFQATT and CDR2 as SNEGSKA (reference sequence). As DNA, the CDR3 is TGCAGTGCTAGAACAGTGCAATACAATGAGCAGTTCTTC. The encoded protein is CSARTVQYNEQFF.

This clonotype was seen at least ten times. The CDR3 loop reads CASSYSFTSGREPQFF. The CDR3 region has the DNA TGTGCCAGCAGTTACTCGTTTACTAGCGGGAGGGAACCGCAGTTCTTC. The chain carries TRBV6-5 and TRBJ2-1; 13 nucleotides line up with TRBD2. The germline gives CDR1 MNHEY, CDR2 SVGAGI. The V segment lost 0 bases and the J segment 12 bases; nucleotides outside the gene matches: 8. The CDR3 is made up of 16 amino acids.

This clonotype was seen only a few times. This chain joins TRBV27 and TRBJ1-5; 8 nucleotides match TRBD1. Germline CDR1 is MNHEY and CDR2 is SMNVEV (reference sequence). V dropped 9 bases and J dropped 4; count of bases not matched to a gene: 11. This CDR3 spans 15 amino acids. The CDR3 region is CASQIGQGMNQPQHF. The CDR3, as DNA: TGTGCCAGTCAAATCGGACAGGGAATGAATCAGCCCCAGCATTTT.

This chain uses TRBV28 with TRBJ2-7; D uncertain. V was trimmed by 6 bases and J by 2 bases, leaving 8 bases between them. Germline-derived CDR1 and CDR2 are MDHEN and SYDVKM. The CDR3 is 12 amino acids. Written as DNA, the CDR3 is TGTGCCAGCAGCTTCGGTACCTACGAGCAGTACTTC. This encodes CASSFGTYEQYF.

This clonotype was recorded many times. The chain is built from TRBV7-9 and TRBJ2-1; D unresolved. The length of the CDR3 is 13 residues. CDR1 and CDR2 from the germline V gene are SEHNR and FQNEAQ (reference sequence). Trimming stripped 3 bases from V and 7 bases from J, with 10 bases between. CDR3 sequence (DNA): TGTGCCAGCAGCTTGGTCGGTAGGAATGAGCAGTTCTTC. This encodes CASSLVGRNEQFF.

This clonotype was seen a handful of times. This chain uses TRBV29-1 with TRBJ1-4; 9 bases are shared with TRBD1. The CDR3 has 13 amino acids. V trimming: 4 bases; J trimming: 8 bases; junction bases outside the gene matches: 5. Germline V lookup: CDR1 SQVTM, CDR2 ANQGSEA. For the CDR3, the DNA is TGCAGCGTTGTGGACAGGGGTGGAGAAAAACTGTTTTTT. Its translation: CSVVDRGGEKLFF.

This clonotype was detected ten times or more. This chain uses TRBV6-2 or TRBV6-3 with TRBJ2-7; TRBD2 aligns across 8 bases. The CDR3 is 13 amino acids. In germline, CDR1 is MNHEY, CDR2 SVGEGT. With 6 bases clipped from V and 1 base from J, the junction kept 2 bases outside the gene matches. Here the CDR3 DNA reads TGTGCCAGCAGGACGGGAGGGTCCTACGAGCAGTACTTC. Translation gives CASRTGGSYEQYF.

The V and J genes are TRBV2 and TRBJ1-2; D uncertain. CDR1 is SNHLY and CDR2 is FYNNEI in the germline V gene. The CDR3 runs 12 residues. Trimming left V 3 bases short and J 5 bases short, with 7 bases between. CDR3 protein: CASSEQEYGYTF. CDR3 in DNA: TGTGCCAGCAGTGAGCAGGAGTATGGCTACACCTTC.

This clonotype was found many times. CDR3 loop: CASSFWSQQETQYF. The CDR3 DNA is TGTGCCAGCAGCTTTTGGTCCCAGCAGGAGACCCAGTACTTC. The chain links TRBV7-9 to TRBJ2-5; D remains unclear. Germline V gives CDR1 SEHNR, CDR2 FQNEAQ (reference sequence). V was trimmed by 3 bases and J by 5 bases, leaving 13 bases between them. This CDR3 region has 14 residues.

This clonotype was found many times. The J gene is TRBJ2-7, the V gene TRBV7-8, with TRBD2 identical over 7 bases. The CDR3 is 17 residues long. V was pared by 1 base and J by 3 bases, with 12 bases of the junction left unmatched. From germline, CDR1 is SGHVS and CDR2 FQNEAQ. CDR3 nucleotides: TGTGCCAGCAGCTTAGACGCTGGGGGGGTAACAAGCTACGAGCAGTACTTC. Amino acid sequence: CASSLDAGGVTSYEQYF.

This clonotype has a count of ten or more. V and J are TRBV19 and TRBJ1-6; no definite D call. The V gene lost 5 bases and the J gene lost 6 bases, with 14 bases spanning the gap. The CDR3 covers 15 residues. Germline-derived CDR1 and CDR2 are LNHDA and SQIVND (reference sequence). CDR3 DNA sequence: TGTGCCAGTAGTCACCTGGACGGACTTAATTCACCCCTCCACTTT. Translating gives CASSHLDGLNSPLHF. The whole variable domain, filled in from reference TRBV19 and TRBJ1-6, reads DGGITQSPKYLFRKEGQNVTLSCEQNLNHDAMYWYRQDPGQGLRLIYYSQIVNDFQKGDIAEGYSVSREKKESFPLTVTSAQKNPTAFYLCASSHLDGLNSPLHFGNGTRLTVT.

V gene TRBV6-5 combines with J gene TRBJ2-6; a weak D match, TRBD2 (5 bases). In germline, CDR1 is MNHEY, CDR2 SVGAGI. CDR3 size: 16 residues. V gave up 7 bases and J gave up 0 bases, with 13 bases separating them. The CDR3 DNA sequence: TGTGCCAGCAACCCTTCGGGGAGCTCTGGGGCCAACGTCCTGACTTTC. Translated, it gives CASNPSGSSGANVLTF.

This clonotype was seen only a few times. V is TRBV27 and J is TRBJ2-3; weak D call: TRBD1 (5 bases). Trimming pared 0 bases from V and 2 bases from J, leaving 9 bases between. The germline V gene encodes CDR1 MNHEY and CDR2 SMNVEV (reference sequence). The CDR3 contains 15 residues. The CDR3 DNA follows: TGTGCCAGCAGTTTATCCAGGGTCCACACAGATACGCAGTATTTT. Translation: CASSLSRVHTDTQYF.

The chain links TRBV2 to TRBJ2-1; no firm D call. This CDR3 region has 14 residues. Germline loops: CDR1 SNHLY, CDR2 FYNNEI. Trimming removed 8 bases at V and 2 bases at J, with 13 bases between. The CDR3 sequence: CASSARDPYNEQFF. In nucleotides, the CDR3 is TGTGCCAGCTCAGCACGTGATCCCTACAATGAGCAGTTCTTC.

This clonotype occurred many times. V usage is TRBV3-1 and J usage is TRBJ2-7; 7 bases align to TRBD1. CDR3 length: 13 amino acids. After removal of 4 bases from V and 3 bases from J, the junction contained 3 bases not matched to a gene. Germline lookup yields CDR1 LGHDT and CDR2 YNNKEL (reference sequence). As DNA, the CDR3 is TGTGCCAGCAGCCGGGGACAGATCTACGAGCAGTACTTC. Its protein product is CASSRGQIYEQYF.

The sample holds many counts of this clonotype. CDR3 loop: CASSYYGWGNEQFF. CDR3 DNA: TGTGCCAGCAGTTACTACGGTTGGGGGAATGAGCAGTTCTTC. This chain connects TRBV6-2 or TRBV6-3 to TRBJ2-1, with D perhaps TRBD1 or TRBD2 (5 bases each). The CDR3 has 14 residues. The V and J ends lost 1 base and 7 bases respectively, with 11 bases between them. The germline gives CDR1 MNHEY, CDR2 SVGEGT.

CDR3 sequence reads: CASSRTVDTEAFF. The DNA for the CDR3 is TGTGCCAGCAGTCGGACAGTCGACACTGAAGCTTTCTTT. The chain employs TRBV6-5 and TRBJ1-1; D may be TRBD1 (6 bases). Germline V gene lookup returns CDR1 MNHEY and CDR2 SVGAGI. V dropped 5 bases and J dropped 3 bases, with 10 bases sitting between them. The CDR3 loop spans 13 amino acids.

This clonotype occurred many times. One end of the junction varies from germline; a read error may be responsible. CDR3 sequence (DNA): TGTGCTAGCAGCAAGGCCGGGACTAGGGACACCGGGGAGCTGTTTTTT. Its protein is CASSKAGTRDTGELFF. The chain recombines TRBV7-7 with TRBJ2-2, with 8 bases fitting TRBD2. This CDR3 comprises 16 residues. Germline V gene sequence: CDR1 SSHAT, CDR2 FNYEAQ (reference sequence). The variable domain in full, with the rest retrieved from reference TRBV7-7 and TRBJ2-2, is GAGVSQSPRYKVTKRGQDVTLRCDPISSHATLYWYQQALGQGPEFLTYFNYEAQPDKSGLPSDRFSAERPEGSISTLTIQRTEQRDSAMYRCASSKAGTRDTGELFFGEGSRLTVL.

This clonotype turned up a few times. The genes are TRBV5-4 and TRBJ1-1; TRBD1 aligns across 8 bases. CDR1 SGHNT and CDR2 YYREEE come from the germline V gene (reference sequence). This CDR3 spans 14 amino acids. Germline trimming cut 4 bases from V and 4 bases from J; bases unmatched to any gene: 6. CDR3 bases: TGTGCCAGCAGCCTCGACAGGGGCGGCACTGAAGCTTTCTTT. This gives the protein CASSLDRGGTEAFF.

This clonotype came up many times. This chain links TRBV3-1 with TRBJ1-1; no clear D. CDR1 and CDR2 (germline): LGHDT, YNNKEL (reference sequence). V was trimmed by 0 bases and J by 4 bases, leaving 6 bases between them. The CDR3 length is 13 residues. Here the CDR3 reads CASSQEKGTEAFF. DNA for the CDR3: TGTGCCAGCAGCCAAGAAAAGGGCACTGAAGCTTTCTTT.

The genes are TRBV6-2 or TRBV6-3 and TRBJ1-5; D gene unclear. Germline V lookup: CDR1 MNHEY, CDR2 SVGEGT. Trimming stripped 2 bases from V and 7 bases from J, with 6 bases between. The CDR3 consists of 12 residues. The CDR3 region has the DNA TGTGCCAGCAGTTACGGGGAGCAGCCCCAGCATTTT. This gives the protein CASSYGEQPQHF.

The V gene is TRBV20-1, the J gene TRBJ2-7; 7 nucleotides agree with TRBD1. V dropped 6 bases and J dropped 3; count of bases not matched to a gene: 17. This CDR3 is built from 16 residues. The germline V gene encodes CDR1 DFQATT and CDR2 SNEGSKA (reference sequence). CDR3 amino acids: CSAKKLGTVPFYEQYF. CDR3 DNA sequence: TGCAGTGCCAAGAAGCTGGGGACAGTACCCTTCTACGAGCAGTACTTC.